Listed below are T cell receptor beta chains from one sample, sequenced in a study of control samples from healthy donors and cancer patients. Clones were sequenced by immunoSEQ multiplex PCR, and TCRdb holds only the in-frame ones, with some missing. The sample has under 150,000 clones; approximately 90% are singletons. The material sequenced was PBMCs. The receptors stem from a woman between 50 and 59 years old with colorectal cancer. Both conserved end residues are part of each CDR3. Clone size is given for some rows only: seen once, a few or many times, or a class if the clone is expanded.

J: TRBJ2-5
size: -
V: TRBV6-5
CDR3: CASSRRSQETQYF

J: TRBJ2-2
size: -
V: TRBV6-2/TRBV6-3
CDR3: CASSYRRTFAGELFF

J: TRBJ1-1
size: -
V: TRBV2
CDR3: CASSAGLGVEAFF

J: TRBJ1-1
size: once
V: TRBV3-1/TRBV3-2
CDR3: CASSHTGEKAFF

J: TRBJ1-6
size: few
V: TRBV19
CDR3: CASSMLGAPLHF

J: TRBJ1-2
size: -
V: TRBV6-5
CDR3: CASSYLLGFYGYTF

J: TRBJ2-7
size: -
V: TRBV3-1/TRBV3-2
CDR3: CASSHWDRQNYEQYF

J: TRBJ2-5
size: -
V: TRBV3-1/TRBV3-2
CDR3: CASSQWSADGETQYF

J: TRBJ2-7
size: -
V: TRBV3-1/TRBV3-2
CDR3: CASSQARFSYEQYF

J: TRBJ2-5
size: -
V: TRBV18
CDR3: CASSPTSGTQETQYF

J: TRBJ2-3
size: once
V: TRBV5-8
CDR3: CASSLTYGTDTDTQYF

J: TRBJ1-1
size: once
V: TRBV5-1
CDR3: CASSLVSGENTEAFF

J: TRBJ1-2
size: -
V: TRBV7-2
CDR3: CASSLARAAANYGYTF

J: TRBJ2-3
size: -
V: TRBV12-3/TRBV12-4
CDR3: CASRAGDTQYF

J: TRBJ2-5
size: -
V: TRBV19
CDR3: CASSIPNRGGQETQYF

J: TRBJ2-5
size: -
V: TRBV14
CDR3: CASSQAKETQYF

J: TRBJ1-4
size: -
V: TRBV9
CDR3: CASSVYGDNEKLFF

J: TRBJ2-7
size: -
V: TRBV6-5
CDR3: CASSYGGQAYEQYF

J: TRBJ2-3
size: -
V: TRBV27
CDR3: CASSLDRATDTQYF

J: TRBJ2-3
size: -
V: TRBV29-1
CDR3: CTAGGVMSTDTQYF

J: TRBJ1-4
size: -
V: TRBV25-1
CDR3: CASSVGTGRKLFF

J: TRBJ1-3
size: -
V: TRBV9
CDR3: CASSVGEDGYSGNTIYF

J: TRBJ2-5
size: -
V: TRBV3-1/TRBV3-2
CDR3: CASSQGAGTVKTQYF

J: TRBJ2-5
size: -
V: TRBV14
CDR3: CASSPQGIKTQYF

J: TRBJ2-1
size: once
V: TRBV7-3
CDR3: CASSLSGGEQFF

J: TRBJ2-1
size: -
V: TRBV27
CDR3: CASSPLAGGVNEQFF

J: TRBJ2-5
size: -
V: TRBV19
CDR3: CASSTVDRQETQYF